The clone carrying this TCR beta chain was detected only a few times. Its target is unknown. A junction end diverges from the germline sequence, so it may reflect a read error. The data stem from a study of blood T cells in healthy people across ages. Study findings and constraints: Diversity of TCR beta per million T cells declined in a roughly linear way with age.

Staff drew about 10 milliliters of peripheral blood from each donor. With a J-beta primer mix and a sample-barcoded 5' primer, a second PCR ran 7 to 11 cycles. Each of the cDNA molecules was tagged by a template-switch adaptor with 12 random nucleotides. TCRdb processed the 5' RACE reads anew with MiXCR; each CDR3 protein has one entry. Of fewer than 800,000 distinct CDR3 sequences listed, 20% to 25% are singletons. The CDR3 has 15 amino acids. The germline V gene has CDR1 LGHDT and CDR2 YNNKEL (reference sequence). This TCR derives from a man between 65 and 85 years old in good health. The sequencing sample was made of blood. The chain uses TRBV3-1 and TRBJ2-1; TRBD2 aligns across 9 bases. CDR3 coding DNA: TGTGTCAGCAGCAGCCTAGCGGGATTAGGCAATGAGCAGTTCTTC. It encodes CVSSSLAGLGNEQFF.